This TCR beta chain is from a study of T cells in Graves' hyperthyroidism and ophthalmopathy. Graves' hyperthyroidism showing no ophthalmopathy progression within 18 months was considered stable. Each diagnosis drew on symptoms, thyroxine, TRAb, thyroid ultrasound and orbital computed tomography findings. PBMCs were derived from around 10 ml fresh peripheral blood. Germline assignment: CDR1 LGHNA and CDR2 YSLEER. The CDR3 is made up of 14 amino acids. The ends were cut back, 4 bases at V and 5 bases at J, with 14 bases in the middle. This clonotype was picked up a small number of times. The investigators amplified TCR beta CDR3 regions from RNA transcripts. Using the HTBI primer set, a first-round RT-PCR was run on the TCR CDR3. Each CDR3 protein gets one entry after TCRdb re-called the multiplex PCR reads with MiXCR. The sample carries over 150,000 distinct CDR3 sequences, 15% to 20% recorded once.

Sequencing used blood. This chain links TRBV4-3 with TRBJ1-2; tentative D call: TRBD1 (6 bases). The TCR sequence derives from a woman between 45 and 60 years old with Graves' hyperthyroidism. The CDR3 is CASSPQGFGYGYTF. CDR3 bases: TGCGCCAGCAGCCCACAGGGTTTCGGGTATGGCTACACCTTC.